This passage covers 26 T cell receptor beta chains from one sample sequenced in a study of cytomegalovirus exposure and HLA in healthy donors. Clones were sequenced by immunoSEQ multiplex PCR, and TCRdb holds only the in-frame ones, with some missing. The table lists some 140,000 clones, 70% to 90% of them singletons. The sample consisted of PBMCs. Receptor source: a human donor in good health.

The V call is TRBV7-9, the J call TRBJ1-5, with D possibly TRBD1 on 5 matching bases. V lost 4 bases to trimming and J lost 1 base, with 8 bases between them. Germline CDR1 reads SEHNR; CDR2 reads FQNEAQ (reference sequence). CDR3 size: 14 residues. The CDR3 is CASSSDKSNQPQHF. CDR3 bases: TGTGCCAGCAGCTCGGACAAGAGCAATCAGCCCCAGCATTTT.

This chain joins TRBV10-2 and TRBJ2-1, with 10 bases identical to TRBD1. The CDR3 covers 17 residues. The germline V gene encodes CDR1 WSHSY and CDR2 SAAADI. V shed 2 bases and J 9 bases; nucleotides not matched to a gene: 13. The CDR3 bases are TGCGCCAGCAGTGAGGCCTCCGGGACAGGGGATAGAAGTGAGCAGTTCTTC. This translates into CASSEASGTGDRSEQFF.

V gene TRBV4-3 combines with J gene TRBJ1-2; TRBD1 matches 7 bases. CDR3 length: 15 residues. Germline CDR1 reads LGHNA; CDR2 reads YSLEER. V shed 4 bases, J shed 2 bases, and the junction held 7 bases outside the gene matches. The CDR3, as DNA: TGCGCCAGCAGCCCGATAGAAGGGGGCAACTATGGCTACACCTTC. Translating it yields CASSPIEGGNYGYTF.

This chain uses TRBV7-9 with TRBJ1-3; 7 bases agree with TRBD1. J gave up 0 bases and V 1 base, and 3 bases lay outside the gene matches. The CDR3 extends over 16 amino acids. Germline V gene sequence: CDR1 SEHNR, CDR2 FQNEAQ (reference sequence). CDR3 nucleotides: TGTGCCAGCAGCTTAGAAGGGGGCCTCTCTGGAAACACCATATATTTT. This gives the protein CASSLEGGLSGNTIYF.

The chain carries TRBV18 and TRBJ1-3; unclear D gene. CDR1 is KGHSH, CDR2 LQKENI, per germline. CDR3 length equals 15 residues. V lost 0 bases and J 3 bases, leaving 9 bases between the germline ends. The DNA for the CDR3 is TGTGCCAGCTCACCACCATCAGTGTTTGGAAACACCATATATTTT. Amino acid sequence: CASSPPSVFGNTIYF.

The V and J genes are TRBV30 and TRBJ1-1; TRBD1 matches at 8 bases. CDR3 length equals 14 residues. Germline V gives CDR1 GTSNPN, CDR2 SVGIG (reference sequence). The V segment lost 7 bases and the J segment 5 bases; nucleotides outside the gene matches: 12. The CDR3 DNA is TGTGCCTACGACGGACAGGGATATTTGACTGAAGCTTTCTTT. This codes for CAYDGQGYLTEAFF.

The rearrangement links TRBV10-1 to TRBJ2-7, with 11 bases fitting TRBD2. J was trimmed by 4 bases and V by 0 bases; bases with no gene match: 2. CDR1 is WNHNN and CDR2 is SYGVQD in the germline V gene (reference sequence). CDR3 length equals 15 residues. CDR3 DNA sequence: TGCGCCAGCAGTGAGTCAACTAGCGGGAGTTACGAGCAGTACTTC. Translating gives CASSESTSGSYEQYF.

J is TRBJ1-1 and V is TRBV5-6; D is unclear. The CDR3 covers 12 residues. CDR1 and CDR2 from the germline V gene are SGHDT and YYEEEE. Trimming shortened V by 2 bases and J by 10 bases, and 12 bases separated the two germline ends. The CDR3: CASSFLSAAAFF. For the CDR3, the DNA is TGTGCCAGCAGCTTTTTAAGCGCTGCAGCTTTCTTT.

This rearrangement joins TRBV4-2 to TRBJ1-4; D unresolved. There are 12 residues in the CDR3. V gave up 1 base and J gave up 8 bases, with 5 bases separating them. Germline assignment: CDR1 LGHNA and CDR2 YNFKEQ. Here the CDR3 reads CASSQAGEKLFF. CDR3 sequence (DNA): TGTGCCAGCAGCCAAGCGGGGGAAAAACTGTTTTTT.

This clone has a single count. The chain combines TRBV10-3 with TRBJ2-7; tentative D call: TRBD1 (6 bases). Trimming left V 3 bases short and J 0 bases short, with 15 bases between. The CDR3 sequence is 16 residues long. CDR1 and CDR2 from the germline V gene are ENHRY and SYGVKD. The chain's CDR3 is CAISDPGQLGSYEQYF. In nucleotides, the CDR3 is TGTGCCATCAGTGATCCCGGACAGTTGGGCTCCTACGAGCAGTACTTC.

This chain uses TRBV29-1 with TRBJ1-1, with D tentatively TRBD1 (5 bases). The CDR3 is 15 amino acids. V lost 0 bases to trimming and J lost 5 bases, with 16 bases between them. From germline, CDR1 is SQVTM and CDR2 ANQGSEA. The DNA of the CDR3 is TGCAGCGTTGAAGATTGGGCAGGGCTTGGGACTGAAGCTTTCTTT. Translated, it gives CSVEDWAGLGTEAFF.

This clone has more than one count but fewer than ten. The J gene is TRBJ2-7, the V gene TRBV21-1; the D call in the table, TRBD1, was not verified against the DNA. TRBV21-1 is a pseudogene. This CDR3 has 12 amino acids. The chain's CDR3 is CANRDRLYEQYF. In DNA, the CDR3 is TGTGCCAACCGGGACAGGCTCTACGAGCAGTACTTC.

The V gene is TRBV6-5, the J gene TRBJ1-2, with 7 bases identical to TRBD1. Per germline, CDR1 MNHEY and CDR2 SVGAGI. CDR3 size: 16 residues. J lost 5 bases, V lost 1 base, and 10 bases had no gene match. CDR3 amino acids: CASSYFPGQILYGYTF. The DNA for the CDR3 is TGTGCCAGCAGTTACTTCCCGGGACAGATTTTATATGGCTACACCTTC.

V gene TRBV7-9 combines with J gene TRBJ2-1, with D possibly being TRBD2 (5 bases). V lost 9 bases to trimming and J lost 5 bases, with 14 bases between them. The CDR3 is 13 amino acids. In germline, CDR1 is SEHNR, CDR2 FQNEAQ (reference sequence). The CDR3: CASGLPSDNEQFF. The CDR3 nucleotides are TGTGCCAGTGGACTGCCATCGGACAATGAGCAGTTCTTC.

J is TRBJ1-3 and V is TRBV19, with D tentatively TRBD1 (5 bases). CDR3 length: 13 amino acids. V shed 10 bases and J shed 4 bases, with 14 bases lying between them. Per the germline V gene, CDR1 is LNHDA and CDR2 is SQIVND (reference sequence). DNA for the CDR3: TGTGCCACCCCCGACCGGACAGGAAACACCATATATTTT. This translates into CATPDRTGNTIYF.

CDR3: CASSPDRALNTEAFF. In DNA, the CDR3 is TGTGCCAGCAGCCCGGACAGGGCGTTGAACACTGAAGCTTTCTTT. The chain is built from TRBV11-1 and TRBJ1-1; the match to TRBD1 covers 8 bases. The CDR3 is 15 amino acids. Germline loops: CDR1 SGHAT, CDR2 FQDESV (reference sequence). The V and J ends lost 5 bases and 0 bases, in that order; junction bases with no gene match: 5.

This rearrangement joins TRBV15 to TRBJ2-3, with 10 positions matching TRBD2. The V gene end was trimmed by 4 bases and the J gene end by 0 bases; junction bases not matched to a gene: 1. Germline assignment: CDR1 LNHNV and CDR2 YYDKDF (reference sequence). The CDR3 covers 15 residues. CDR3 amino acids: CATSTGLASTDTQYF. In DNA, the CDR3 is TGTGCCACCAGCACGGGACTAGCGAGCACAGATACGCAGTATTTT.

This chain links TRBV19 with TRBJ2-5, with a tentative D call TRBD1 (5 bases). This CDR3 has 13 residues. V was trimmed by 1 base and J by 2 bases, leaving 5 bases between them. The V gene's germline CDR1 is LNHDA and CDR2 SQIVND (reference sequence). The DNA of the CDR3 is TGTGCCAGTAGTATAGGACAGCAAGAGACCCAGTACTTC. Protein: CASSIGQQETQYF.

This clone was detected once. The chain couples TRBV28 to TRBJ2-5; tentatively, D is TRBD2 (6 bases). The CDR3 spans 14 residues. The germline V gene encodes CDR1 MDHEN and CDR2 SYDVKM. V lost 3 bases and J lost 10, with 18 bases in between. The CDR3 coding sequence is TGTGCCAGCAGTTTGTCCAGACTCATGGGGGGCCAGTACTTC. This encodes CASSLSRLMGGQYF.

This chain's CDR3 is CASSLTPREVETQYF. CDR3 coding DNA: TGTGCCAGCTCACTAACTCCCAGGGAGGTGGAGACCCAGTACTTC. The J gene is TRBJ2-5, the V gene TRBV18; perhaps TRBD2 as D (6 bases). The germline gives CDR1 KGHSH, CDR2 LQKENI. The CDR3 is 15 residues long. Trimming removed 4 bases at V and 5 bases at J, with 17 bases between.

With respect to this clone: The junction departs from germline at one end; a sequencing error may be responsible. This chain joins TRBV10-3 and TRBJ1-5; 8 bases are shared with TRBD1. The CDR3 spans 17 residues. Germline CDR1 is ENHRY and CDR2 is SYGVKD. CDR3 residues: CAITAGQDITSIQPQHF. CDR3 coding DNA: TGTGCCATCACCGCGGGACAGGACATAACTAGCATTCAGCCCCAGCATTTT.

This clone has a single count. CDR3 bases: TGCGCCAGCAGCCAAGATGGGACAGGGATCCGCGAGCAGTACTTC. Protein sequence: CASSQDGTGIREQYF. This chain connects TRBV4-3 to TRBJ2-7; 9 nucleotides agree with TRBD1. V gave up 0 bases and J gave up 6 bases; unmatched junction bases: 6. The CDR3 runs to 15 residues. Per the germline V gene, CDR1 is LGHNA and CDR2 is YSLEER.

The sample holds one count of this clone. The chain recombines TRBV5-1 with TRBJ1-1, with D perhaps TRBD1 (5 bases). Germline CDR1 reads SGHRS; CDR2 reads YFSETQ. V lost 3 bases to trimming and J lost 0 bases, with 15 bases between them. The CDR3 length is 16 residues. Here the CDR3 DNA reads TGCGCCAGCAGCTCTCGGGAGGGGAACGTGAACACTGAAGCTTTCTTT. Protein: CASSSREGNVNTEAFF. The variable domain in full, completed from reference TRBV5-1 and TRBJ1-1, reads KAGVTQTPRYLIKTRGQQVTLSCSPISGHRSVSWYQQTPGQGLQFLFEYFSETQRNKGNFPGRFSGRQFSNSRSEMNVSTLELGDSALYLCASSSREGNVNTEAFFGQGTRLTVV.

The rearrangement uses TRBV11-3 and TRBJ2-7; D not certain. Deletions cut 5 bases from V and 4 bases from J, with 9 bases between. The CDR3 runs to 12 residues. CDR1 and CDR2 (germline): SGHNT, YENEEA. CDR3 protein: CASSNGPYEQYF. CDR3 sequence (DNA): TGTGCCAGCAGCAACGGTCCGTACGAGCAGTACTTC.

The rearrangement links TRBV20-1 to TRBJ2-7; unclear D gene. CDR1 is DFQATT and CDR2 is SNEGSKA in the germline V gene (reference sequence). This CDR3 is 11 amino acids long. Trimming left V 3 bases short and J 5 bases short, with 8 bases between. This CDR3 is CSASNSHEQYF. Written as DNA, the CDR3 is TGCAGTGCTAGTAACAGCCACGAGCAGTACTTC.

This chain links TRBV27 with TRBJ2-1; tentative D call: TRBD2 (6 bases). The CDR3 runs 11 residues. V lost 5 bases, J lost 9 bases, and 8 bases lay in between. The V gene's germline CDR1 is MNHEY and CDR2 SMNVEV (reference sequence). This CDR3 is CASSRRGEQFF. The CDR3 DNA follows: TGTGCCAGCAGTCGGAGGGGTGAGCAGTTCTTC.